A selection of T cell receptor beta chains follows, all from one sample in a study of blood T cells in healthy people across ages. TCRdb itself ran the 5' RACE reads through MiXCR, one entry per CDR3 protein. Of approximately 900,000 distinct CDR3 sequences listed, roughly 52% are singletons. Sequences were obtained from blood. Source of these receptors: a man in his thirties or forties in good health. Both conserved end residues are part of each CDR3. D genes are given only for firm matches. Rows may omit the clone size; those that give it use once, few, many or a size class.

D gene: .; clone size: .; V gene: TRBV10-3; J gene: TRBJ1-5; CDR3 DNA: TGTGCCATCAGTGCTCAGGGGTGGCAGCCCCAGCATTTT; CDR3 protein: CAISAQGWQPQHF
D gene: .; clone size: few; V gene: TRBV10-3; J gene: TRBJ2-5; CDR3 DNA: TGTGCCATCAGTGAGTCCCCGGAGCTACCACAGGGTCCAGAGACCCAGTACTTC; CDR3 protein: CAISESPELPQGPETQYF
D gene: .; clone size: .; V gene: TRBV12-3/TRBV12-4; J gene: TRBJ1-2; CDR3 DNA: .; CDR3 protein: CASRLQGHYGCTF
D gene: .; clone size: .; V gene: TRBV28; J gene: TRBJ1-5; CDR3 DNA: TGTGCCAGCAGTTTAGTGGTCTCGAATCAGCCCCAGCATTTT; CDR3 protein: CASSLVVSNQPQHF
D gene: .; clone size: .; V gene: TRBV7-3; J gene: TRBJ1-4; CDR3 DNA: TGTGCCAGCAGCTTAGAGAGGGATAATAATGAAAAACTGTTTTTT; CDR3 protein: CASSLERDNNEKLFF
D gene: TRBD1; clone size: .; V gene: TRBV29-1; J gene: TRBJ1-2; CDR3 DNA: TGCAGCGTTCCGGACAGGGGGTACTATGGCTACACCTTC; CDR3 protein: CSVPDRGYYGYTF
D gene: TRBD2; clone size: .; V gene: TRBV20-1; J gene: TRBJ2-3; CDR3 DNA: TGCAGTGCCAACCTAGCTAGCGGGGGGGCCATGGGCACAGATACGCAGTATTTT; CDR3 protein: CSANLASGGAMGTDTQYF
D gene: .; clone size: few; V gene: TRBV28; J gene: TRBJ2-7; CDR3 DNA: TGTGCCAGCAAGAGTGGCGCATGGGAGCAGTACTTC; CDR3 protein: CASKSGAWEQYF
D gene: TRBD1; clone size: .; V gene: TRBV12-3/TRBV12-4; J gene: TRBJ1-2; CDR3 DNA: TGTGCCAGCCGGACAGGGTCCCTGAATGTCTATGGCTACACCTTC; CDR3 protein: CASRTGSLNVYGYTF
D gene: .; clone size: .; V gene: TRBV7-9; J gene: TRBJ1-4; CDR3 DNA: TGTGCCATTGCTGCGGGGACTAATGAAAAACTGTTTTTT; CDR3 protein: CAIAAGTNEKLFF
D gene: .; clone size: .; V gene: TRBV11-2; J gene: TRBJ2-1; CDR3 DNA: TGTGCCAGCAGCTTAGATCTGAACAGCTACAATGAGCAGTTCTTC; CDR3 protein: CASSLDLNSYNEQFF
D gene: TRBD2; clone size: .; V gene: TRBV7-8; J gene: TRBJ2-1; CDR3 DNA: TGTGCCAGCAGCCCACTAGCGGGGGGCTCCAATGAGCAGTTCTTC; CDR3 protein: CASSPLAGGSNEQFF
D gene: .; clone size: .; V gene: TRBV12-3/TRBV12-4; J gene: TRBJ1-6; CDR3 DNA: TGTGCCAGCAACCTGGGCTCCTATAATTCACCCCTCCACTTT; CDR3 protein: CASNLGSYNSPLHF
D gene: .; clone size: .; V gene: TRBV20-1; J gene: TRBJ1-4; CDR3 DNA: TGCAGTGCCGTTCAAGGGGGAGATGAAAAACTGTTTTTT; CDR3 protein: CSAVQGGDEKLFF
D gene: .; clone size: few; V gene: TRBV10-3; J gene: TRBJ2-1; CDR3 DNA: TGTGCCATCAGTGCTGAGGACAGAAAAGGCAATGAGCAGTTCTTC; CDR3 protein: CAISAEDRKGNEQFF
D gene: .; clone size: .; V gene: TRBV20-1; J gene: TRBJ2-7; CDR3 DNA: TGCAGTGCTAGACGCGGGGTCGCCTACGAGCAGTACTTC; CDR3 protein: CSARRGVAYEQYF
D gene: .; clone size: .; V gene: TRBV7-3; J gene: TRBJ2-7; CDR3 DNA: TGTGCCAGCAGCTTAGAATCCGCGAGGGCCTACGAGCAGTACTTC; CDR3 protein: CASSLESARAYEQYF
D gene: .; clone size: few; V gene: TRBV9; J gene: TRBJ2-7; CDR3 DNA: TGTGCCAGCAGCGTAGGAATGGGCCACTACGAGCAGTACTTC; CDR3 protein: CASSVGMGHYEQYF
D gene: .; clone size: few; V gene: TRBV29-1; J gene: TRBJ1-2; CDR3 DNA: TGCAGCGTTGTTGTGGACTATGGCTACACCTTC; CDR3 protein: CSVVVDYGYTF
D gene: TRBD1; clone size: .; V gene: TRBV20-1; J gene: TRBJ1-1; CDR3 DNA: TGCAGTGCTCTGAACCGGGACAGGGGAGTAATGAACACTGAAGCTTTCTTT; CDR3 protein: CSALNRDRGVMNTEAFF
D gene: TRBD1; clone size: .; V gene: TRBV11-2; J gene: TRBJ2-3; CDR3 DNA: TGTGCCAGCAGGAGACAGGGGTCAATTGATACGCAGTATTTT; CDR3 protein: CASRRQGSIDTQYF
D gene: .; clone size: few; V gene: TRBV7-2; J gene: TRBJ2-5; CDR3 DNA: TGTGCCAGCAGCTTGGGACGAGCTTTAGAGACCCAGTACTTC; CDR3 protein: CASSLGRALETQYF
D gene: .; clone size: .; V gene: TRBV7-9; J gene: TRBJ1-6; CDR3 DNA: TGTGCCAGCAGCCCCGAGGGGATTAATTCACCCCTCCACTTT; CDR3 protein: CASSPEGINSPLHF
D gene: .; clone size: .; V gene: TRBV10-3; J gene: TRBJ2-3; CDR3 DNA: TGTGCCATCAGTGAGTCAGGAGGCCCGTATTTT; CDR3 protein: CAISESGGPYF
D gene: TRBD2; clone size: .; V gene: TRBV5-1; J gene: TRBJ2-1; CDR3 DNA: TGCGCCAGCAGTCTGGGACTAGCATCCAATGAGCAGTTCTTC; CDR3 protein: CASSLGLASNEQFF
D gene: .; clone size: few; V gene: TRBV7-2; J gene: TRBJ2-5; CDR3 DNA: TGTGCCAGCAGCCGCGCCGTTCAAGAGACCCAGTACTTC; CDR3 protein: CASSRAVQETQYF
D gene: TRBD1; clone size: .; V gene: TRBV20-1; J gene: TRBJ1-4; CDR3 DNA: TGCAGTGCCCCAAGCCCCTACAGGGGACTGTTTTTT; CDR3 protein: CSAPSPYRGLFF
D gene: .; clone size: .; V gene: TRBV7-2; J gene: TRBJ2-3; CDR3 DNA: TGTGCCAGCAGCCTGTCGACTAGATCAGATACGCAGTATTTT; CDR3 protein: CASSLSTRSDTQYF
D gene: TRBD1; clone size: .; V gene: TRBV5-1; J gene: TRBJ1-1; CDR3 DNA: TGCACCAGCAGCCGGGACAGGGGAAACACTGAAGCTTTCTTT; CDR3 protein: CTSSRDRGNTEAFF
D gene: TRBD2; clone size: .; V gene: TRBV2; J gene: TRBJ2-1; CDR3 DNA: TGTGCCAGCAGTGAGACCGGGACTAGTGGTGAGCAGTTCTTC; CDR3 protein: CASSETGTSGEQFF
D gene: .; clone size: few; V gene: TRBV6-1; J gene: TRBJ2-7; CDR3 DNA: TGTGCCAGCCCAGGGTCCTACGAGCAGTACTTC; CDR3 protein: CASPGSYEQYF
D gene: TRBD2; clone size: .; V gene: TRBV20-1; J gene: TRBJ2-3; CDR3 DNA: TGCGGTGCTAGGGAACTAGCGGGGGGGAGCACAGATACGCAGTATTTT; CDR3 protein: CGARELAGGSTDTQYF
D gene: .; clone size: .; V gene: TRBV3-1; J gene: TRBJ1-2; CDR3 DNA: TGTGCCAGCAGCCAAGATCCCGTTCTCTATGGCTACACCTTC; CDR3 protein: CASSQDPVLYGYTF
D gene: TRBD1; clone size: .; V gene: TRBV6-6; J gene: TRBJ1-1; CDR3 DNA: TGTGCCACCCAGGGGGTAAGCACTGAAGCTTTCTTT; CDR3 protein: CATQGVSTEAFF
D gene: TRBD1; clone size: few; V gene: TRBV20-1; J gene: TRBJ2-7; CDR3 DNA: TGCAGTGCTAATCCCCCAGGGGGCGTCGGCTACGAGCAGTACTTC; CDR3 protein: CSANPPGGVGYEQYF
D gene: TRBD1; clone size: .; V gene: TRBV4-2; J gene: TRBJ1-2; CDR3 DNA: TGTGCCAGCAGCCCCCAAGAAGGGACAGCTAACTATGGCTACACCTTC; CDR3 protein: CASSPQEGTANYGYTF
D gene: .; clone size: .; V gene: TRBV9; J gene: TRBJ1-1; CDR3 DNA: TGTGCCAGCAGCGTAACATGGACGGACACTGAAGCTTTCTTT; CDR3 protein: CASSVTWTDTEAFF
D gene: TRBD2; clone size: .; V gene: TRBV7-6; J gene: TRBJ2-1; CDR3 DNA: TGTGCCAGCAGCGTAAGCGGGAGGGATTGGGATGAGCAGTTCTTC; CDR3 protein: CASSVSGRDWDEQFF
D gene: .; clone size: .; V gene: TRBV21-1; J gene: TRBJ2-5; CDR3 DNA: TGTGCCAGCAGCAAAAGGAGGTCGGAACAGTCCCAAGAGACCCAGTACTTC; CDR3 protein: CASSKRRSEQSQETQYF
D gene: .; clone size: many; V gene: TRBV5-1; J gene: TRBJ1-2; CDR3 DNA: TGCGCCAGCAGCTCCTTTGACCGAAACTATGGCTACACCTTC; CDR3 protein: CASSSFDRNYGYTF
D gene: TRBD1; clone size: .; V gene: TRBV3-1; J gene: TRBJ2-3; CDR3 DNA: TGTGCCAGCAGCTTAAGCCACAGGGGGCGTTCCGATACGCAGTATTTT; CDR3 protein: CASSLSHRGRSDTQYF
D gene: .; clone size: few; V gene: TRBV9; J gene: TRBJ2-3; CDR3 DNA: TGTGCCAGCAGCGTTCCCGGAGCAGATACGCAGTATTTT; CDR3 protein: CASSVPGADTQYF
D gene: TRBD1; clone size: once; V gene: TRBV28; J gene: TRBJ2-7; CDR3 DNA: TGTGCCAGCACTACAGGGGCCAAACCCTACGAGCAGTACTTC; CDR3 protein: CASTTGAKPYEQYF
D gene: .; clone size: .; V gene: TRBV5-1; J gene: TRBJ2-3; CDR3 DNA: TGCGCCAGCAGCGTAGGACAGCTCACAGATACGCAGTATTTT; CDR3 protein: CASSVGQLTDTQYF
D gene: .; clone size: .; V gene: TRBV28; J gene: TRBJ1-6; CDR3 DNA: TGTGCCAGCACCTTGACGGACAGTCGAAAAAGCTATAATTCACCCCTCCACTTT; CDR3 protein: CASTLTDSRKSYNSPLHF
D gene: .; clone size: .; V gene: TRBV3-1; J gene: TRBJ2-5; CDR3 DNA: TGTGCCAGCAGCCAAGCCCCCTTCGGGGGAGCGGAGACCCAGTACTTC; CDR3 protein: CASSQAPFGGAETQYF
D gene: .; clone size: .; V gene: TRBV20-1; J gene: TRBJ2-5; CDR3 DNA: TGCAGTGCTAGAGTTTACGGGGGCCGAGAGACCCAGTACTTC; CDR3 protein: CSARVYGGRETQYF
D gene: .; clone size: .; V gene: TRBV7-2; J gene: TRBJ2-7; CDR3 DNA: TGTGCCAGCAGGGGGACTGGTATTCCCTTCGAGCAGTACTTC; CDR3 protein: CASRGTGIPFEQYF
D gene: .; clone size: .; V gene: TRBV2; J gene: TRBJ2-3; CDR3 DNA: TGTGCCAGCAACCCATCCGAAGATACGCAGTATTTT; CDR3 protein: CASNPSEDTQYF
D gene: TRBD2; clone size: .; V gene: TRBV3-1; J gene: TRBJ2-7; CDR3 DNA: TGTGCCAGCAGCCAAGTGACTAGCGGCCCCTACGAGCAGTACTTC; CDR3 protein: CASSQVTSGPYEQYF